This T cell receptor (beta chain) originates from a study of radiation and T cells in renal cell carcinoma. Clones were read by immunoSEQ multiplex PCR, and TCRdb kept only the in-frame ones, dropping some. The sample has 110,000 to 150,000 clones, about 88% seen once. Study conclusions and caveats: In blood, top tumor clones expanded by 2 weeks, shrinking by 4.

There are 13 residues in the CDR3. Remarks on this clone: Antigen unknown.

Time point described: baseline pretreatment blood. Treatment indicated: 15 Gy SBRT to primary tumor, nephrectomy 4 weeks later. After SBRT, blood was collected at 2 and 4 weeks, plus baseline. Clear cell pathology was present in this patient's renal cell carcinoma. The TCR was taken from a woman in her forties or fifties with renal cell carcinoma. V usage is TRBV21-1 and J usage is TRBJ2-7. TRBV21-1 is labeled a pseudogene. Source: blood, taken from a patient whose treatment included radiotherapy and nephrectomy. This CDR3 reads CASSKGLEGEQYF. CDR3 coding DNA: TGTGCCAGCAGCAAAGGCCTTGAAGGCGAGCAGTACTTC.